The rows below give T cell receptor beta chains drawn from one sample of a study of shared clonotypes between healthy human individuals. Sequencing was performed with immunoSEQ multiplex PCR; in TCRdb, only in-frame clones are kept and a portion is missing. The sample includes roughly 700,000 clones, roughly 88% of them seen just once. Sequencing was carried out using memory CD8+ T cells from PBMCs. Receptors were obtained from a man aged 18 to 29 in good health. Some clones in this sample may be carry-over from other donors' samples. Both conserved end residues are part of each CDR3. Each record gives: J gene, clone size, V gene, D gene, CDR3 DNA, CDR3 protein. D genes are given only for firm matches. Clone size, where shown, is once, few, many, or a class for clones that have expanded.

J: TRBJ1-1; size: .; V: TRBV7-9; D: TRBD1; DNA: TGTGCCAGCAGCTCAAAAGACAGGGGGCACACTGAAGCTTTCTTT; CDR3: CASSSKDRGHTEAFF
J: TRBJ1-2; size: .; V: TRBV7-8; D: TRBD1; DNA: TGTGCCAGCAGCTTAGAGACTGGGACAGTTCTAACTCTCTATGGCTACACCTTC; CDR3: CASSLETGTVLTLYGYTF
J: TRBJ2-7; size: .; V: TRBV29-1; D: .; DNA: TGCAGCGTTGAATCCTACAGGGACGAGCAGTACTTC; CDR3: CSVESYRDEQYF
J: TRBJ2-5; size: .; V: TRBV27; D: TRBD2; DNA: TGTGCCAGCAGCCCCTCGGGGGGGGAGAAACAAGAGACCCAGTACTTC; CDR3: CASSPSGGEKQETQYF
J: TRBJ1-1; size: few; V: TRBV29-1; D: .; DNA: TGCAGCGTTGCTTTGGGTGAAGCTTTCTTT; CDR3: CSVALGEAFF
J: TRBJ1-2; size: .; V: TRBV19; D: TRBD1; DNA: TGTGCCAGTAGTATTTGGCAGGGGGTGCGGTATGGCTACACCTTC; CDR3: CASSIWQGVRYGYTF
J: TRBJ2-1; size: .; V: TRBV9; D: .; DNA: TGTGCCAGCAGCGGACAGACTAATGAGCAGTTCTTC; CDR3: CASSGQTNEQFF
J: TRBJ2-2; size: .; V: TRBV7-3; D: .; DNA: TGTGCCAGCAGCTTATTGAGCGGACCCACCGGGGAGCTGTTTTTT; CDR3: CASSLLSGPTGELFF
J: TRBJ1-1; size: .; V: TRBV27; D: .; DNA: TGTGCCAGCAGTCCCCGTACAGTTCTGGGTTGGGAAGCTTTCTTT; CDR3: CASSPRTVLGWEAFF
J: TRBJ2-7; size: few; V: TRBV28; D: .; DNA: TGTGCCAGCAGCTCGACTCCCTGGGGCGAGCAGTACTTC; CDR3: CASSSTPWGEQYF
J: TRBJ1-1; size: .; V: TRBV2; D: TRBD1; DNA: TGTGCCAGCACTCCGGGACAGGGAACTGAAGCTTTCTTT; CDR3: CASTPGQGTEAFF
J: TRBJ2-3; size: .; V: TRBV7-6; D: TRBD1; DNA: TGTGCCAGCAGCTCTAGGACAGGGGCCACAGATACGCAGTATTTT; CDR3: CASSSRTGATDTQYF
J: TRBJ2-1; size: .; V: TRBV29-1; D: TRBD2; DNA: TGCAGCGTCTCACTAGCGGCCTCCTACAATGAGCAGTTCTTC; CDR3: CSVSLAASYNEQFF
J: TRBJ2-1; size: .; V: TRBV5-6; D: TRBD2; DNA: TGTGCCAGCAGCTTGGAATTAGGGCTAGCGGGACGGGAGCAGTTCTTC; CDR3: CASSLELGLAGREQFF
J: TRBJ1-1; size: .; V: TRBV19; D: .; DNA: TGTGCCAGTAGCTCTCGGGGGGCCGGTCGGAGCACTGAAGCTTTCTTT; CDR3: CASSSRGAGRSTEAFF
J: TRBJ1-2; size: .; V: TRBV7-8; D: TRBD1; DNA: TGTGCCAGCAGCTTAGCGACCGGCCAGGGGGCCTCTTTCTATGGCTACACCTTC; CDR3: CASSLATGQGASFYGYTF